The 21 T cell receptor beta chains listed next were all sequenced from one sample in a study of blood T cell repertoires in COVID-19. The data were produced by immunoSEQ multiplex PCR, yet TCRdb's version contains in-frame clones alone and is incomplete. The sample lists approximately 450,000 clones; roughly 87% were seen once. The sample was PBMCs or T cells enriched from blood (not recorded which). The receptors originated from a woman aged 18-29 years with acute COVID-19.

This clone was recorded once. The rearrangement uses TRBV15 and TRBJ1-1; D call uncertain. V was cut by 3 bases and J by 2 bases, with 7 bases left in between. The CDR3 extends over 13 amino acids. Germline V lookup: CDR1 LNHNV, CDR2 YYDKDF (reference sequence). The DNA of the CDR3 is TGTGCCACCAGCAGGAGGGAAAACACTGAAGCTTTCTTT. Protein: CATSRRENTEAFF.

This chain uses TRBV18 with TRBJ1-5; 8 bases are shared with TRBD1. This CDR3 has 17 residues. The trim removed 3 bases at V and 0 bases at J, leaving 7 bases unmatched. CDR1 and CDR2 (germline): KGHSH, LQKENI. In DNA, the CDR3 is TGTGCCAGCTCACCGAATCAACAGGGGGATAGCAATCAGCCCCAGCATTTT. Its translation: CASSPNQQGDSNQPQHF. Full variable domain (missing parts from reference TRBV18 and TRBJ1-5): NAGVMQNPRHLVRRRGQEARLRCSPMKGHSHVYWYRQLPEEGLKFMVYLQKENIIDESGMPKERFSAEFPKEGPSILRIQQVVRGDSAAYFCASSPNQQGDSNQPQHFGDGTRLSIL.

The V gene is TRBV27, the J gene TRBJ2-1; possibly TRBD1 for D (6 bases). This CDR3 comprises 13 residues. Trimming cost V 6 bases and J 7 bases, with 13 bases left between them. Germline assignment: CDR1 MNHEY and CDR2 SMNVEV (reference sequence). The CDR3 region has the DNA TGTGCCAGCAGAGGAAATACAGGGAATGAGCAGTTCTTC. Translation gives CASRGNTGNEQFF.

A few counts support this clone. CDR3 sequence (DNA): TGTGCCAGCAGTAGGGACAGGGTCGGACAGCCCCAGCATTTT. Encoded protein: CASSRDRVGQPQHF. This chain uses TRBV2 with TRBJ1-5, with 9 bases lining up with TRBD1. V trimming: 5 bases; J trimming: 7 bases; junction bases outside the gene matches: 6. This CDR3 has 14 amino acids. Per germline, CDR1 SNHLY and CDR2 FYNNEI.

The CDR3 here is CASRETGGGETQYF. The CDR3 DNA sequence: TGTGCCAGCCGGGAGACAGGGGGCGGTGAGACCCAGTACTTC. The genes are TRBV7-9 and TRBJ2-5; 10 positions agree with TRBD1. Trimming took 8 bases from V and 5 from J; bases not matched to a gene: 8. The CDR3 has 14 amino acids. Germline CDR1 and CDR2: SEHNR and FQNEAQ (reference sequence).

The chain carries TRBV5-1 and TRBJ2-5; 9 bases align to TRBD2. Germline loops: CDR1 SGHRS, CDR2 YFSETQ. V lost 4 bases and J lost 3; bases outside the gene matches: 4. The CDR3 is 14 amino acids. In DNA form, the CDR3 reads TGCGCCAGCAGCCCGGGACTAGCTAAAGAGACCCAGTACTTC. It yields the protein CASSPGLAKETQYF.

The chain employs TRBV15 and TRBJ1-1, with no clear D. V dropped 11 bases and J dropped 1 base, with 11 bases sitting between them. The CDR3 loop spans 12 amino acids. Per germline, CDR1 LNHNV and CDR2 YYDKDF (reference sequence). The CDR3, as DNA: TGTGCCGCCTCACGGTCGAACACTGAAGCTTTCTTT. It specifies CAASRSNTEAFF. The full variable domain, rest sourced from reference TRBV15 and TRBJ1-1, is DAMVIQNPRYQVTQFGKPVTLSCSQTLNHNVMYWYQQKSSQAPKLLFHYYDKDFNNEADTPDNFQSRRPNTSFCFLDIRSPGLGDTAMYLCAASRSNTEAFFGQGTRLTVV.

The chain couples TRBV19 to TRBJ2-7; TRBD2 matches at 8 bases. The ends lost 5 bases at V and 2 bases at J; junction bases unmatched: 5. The CDR3 is made up of 14 amino acids. The V gene's germline CDR1 is LNHDA and CDR2 SQIVND (reference sequence). The CDR3 sequence is CASSLSGSPYEQYF. The CDR3 DNA reads as TGTGCCAGTAGTTTAAGCGGGAGTCCCTACGAGCAGTACTTC.

The gene calls are TRBV7-8 and TRBJ2-1, with TRBD2 matching 9 bases. The CDR3 totals 16 residues. V lost 1 base, J lost 6 bases, and 7 bases stayed unmatched. The germline V gene has CDR1 SGHVS and CDR2 FQNEAQ. The CDR3, as DNA: TGTGCCAGCAGCTTAGGGTATGGCGGGAGGGCCAATGAGCAGTTCTTC. This codes for CASSLGYGGRANEQFF.

In its sample, this clone was seen once. The chain uses TRBV7-2 and TRBJ2-6; D is undetermined. V was trimmed by 2 bases and J by 1 base, leaving 6 bases between them. The CDR3 consists of 15 residues. Germline CDR1 reads SGHTA; CDR2 reads FQGNSA. The CDR3 nucleotides are TGTGCCAGCAGCTTATTAACTTCTGGGGCCAACGTCCTGACTTTC. Protein: CASSLLTSGANVLTF.

The chain joins TRBV7-9 to TRBJ2-3, with TRBD2 matching over 7 bases. Germline-derived CDR1 and CDR2 are SEHNR and FQNEAQ (reference sequence). The CDR3 covers 15 residues. Germline trimming cut 3 bases from V and 4 bases from J; bases unmatched to any gene: 7. In nucleotides, the CDR3 is TGTGCCAGCAGCTTGACCGGGACTACCTCAGATACGCAGTATTTT. This sequence encodes CASSLTGTTSDTQYF. The variable domain in full, completed from reference TRBV7-9 and TRBJ2-3, reads DTGVSQNPRHKITKRGQNVTFRCDPISEHNRLYWYRQTLGQGPEFLTYFQNEAQLEKSRLLSDRFSAERPKGSFSTLEIQRTEQGDSAMYLCASSLTGTTSDTQYFGPGTRLTVL.

The chain employs TRBV19 and TRBJ1-5, with D perhaps TRBD1 (6 bases). This CDR3 comprises 17 residues. Trimming stripped 6 bases from V and 6 bases from J, with 24 bases between. The germline gives CDR1 LNHDA, CDR2 SQIVND (reference sequence). This CDR3 is CASSPSRGGASFQPQHF. CDR3 sequence (DNA): TGTGCCAGTAGCCCATCGCGGGGGGGCGCATCTTTTCAGCCCCAGCATTTT.

This chain links TRBV4-2 with TRBJ1-1; 7 bases agree with TRBD1. The CDR3 consists of 14 residues. CDR1 is LGHNA, CDR2 YNFKEQ, per germline. J was trimmed by 4 bases and V by 1 base; bases with no gene match: 3. The CDR3 loop is CASSQGTGTTEAFF. In nucleotides, the CDR3 is TGTGCCAGCAGCCAAGGGACAGGTACCACTGAAGCTTTCTTT.

The CDR3 loop is CASSLAQNTGGAGKLFF. DNA for the CDR3: TGCGCCAGCAGCTTGGCCCAAAACACAGGGGGCGCGGGAAAACTGTTTTTT. The chain has TRBV5-1 and TRBJ1-4; 9 bases line up with TRBD1. CDR3 length: 17 amino acids. V gave up 0 bases and J gave up 10 bases; unmatched junction bases: 13. Looked up from germline, CDR1 is SGHRS and CDR2 is YFSETQ. The full variable domain, in which reference TRBV5-1 and TRBJ1-4 provide the parts outside the CDR3, is KAGVTQTPRYLIKTRGQQVTLSCSPISGHRSVSWYQQTPGQGLQFLFEYFSETQRNKGNFPGRFSGRQFSNSRSEMNVSTLELGDSALYLCASSLAQNTGGAGKLFFGSGTQLSVL.

V gene TRBV11-2 combines with J gene TRBJ1-5; D gene ambiguous. The CDR3 sequence is 15 residues long. V shed 5 bases and J shed 6 bases, with 17 bases lying between them. The germline V gene has CDR1 SGHAT and CDR2 FQNNGV. CDR3 protein: CASSTLSERGQPQHF. In DNA, the CDR3 is TGTGCCAGCAGCACACTATCAGAGCGTGGTCAGCCCCAGCATTTT.

This clone was counted a single time. The rearrangement joins TRBV7-8 to TRBJ1-2; 10 bases agree with TRBD1. V trimming: 5 bases; J trimming: 8 bases; junction bases outside the gene matches: 5. This CDR3 comprises 13 residues. Germline V gene data show CDR1 as SGHVS and CDR2 as FQNEAQ. CDR3 DNA sequence: TGTGCCAGCAGCGCGACAGGGGGCGTGGGCTACACCTTC. It encodes CASSATGGVGYTF.

This chain connects TRBV18 to TRBJ1-2; D gene ambiguous. The CDR3 sequence is 12 residues long. V shed 3 bases and J shed 7 bases, with 9 bases lying between them. Germline loops: CDR1 KGHSH, CDR2 LQKENI. CDR3 DNA: TGTGCCAGCTCACCGGAGTACTCTGGCTACACCTTC. Translation gives CASSPEYSGYTF.

The chain combines TRBV19 with TRBJ2-1; 11 bases map to TRBD2. This CDR3 has 15 amino acids. The ends lost 8 bases at V and 5 bases at J; junction bases unmatched: 8. CDR1 and CDR2 from the germline V gene are LNHDA and SQIVND (reference sequence). In DNA form, the CDR3 reads TGTGCCAGTTTAGCGGGAGGGCGTATGAACAATGAGCAGTTCTTC. This codes for CASLAGGRMNNEQFF.

With respect to this clone: Other nucleotide sequences in the sample specify the same CDR3. The V and J genes are TRBV3-1 (or the pseudogene TRBV3-2) and TRBJ2-2; D gene ambiguous. The germline V gene encodes CDR1 LGHDT and CDR2 YNNKEL (reference sequence). Trimming pared 1 base from V and 1 base from J, leaving 7 bases between. CDR3 length: 15 amino acids. CDR3 region: CASSQASGNTGELFF. DNA for the CDR3: TGTGCCAGCAGCCAAGCGTCAGGGAACACCGGGGAGCTGTTTTTT.

This chain connects TRBV9 to TRBJ2-1, with 8 positions matching TRBD1. The ends lost 3 bases at V and 4 bases at J; junction bases unmatched: 6. The CDR3 covers 15 residues. Germline CDR1 reads SGDLS; CDR2 reads YYNGEE. CDR3 DNA: TGTGCCAGCAGCGCAGCAGGGGGCGCTTACAATGAGCAGTTCTTC. Encoded protein: CASSAAGGAYNEQFF.

The V gene is TRBV9, the J gene TRBJ2-1; 8 bases agree with TRBD1. Looked up from germline, CDR1 is SGDLS and CDR2 is YYNGEE. J lost 2 bases, V lost 2 bases, and 6 bases had no gene match. The CDR3 has 16 amino acids. This CDR3 is CASSVEGQDPYNEQFF. Written as DNA, the CDR3 is TGTGCCAGCAGCGTGGAGGGACAGGACCCCTACAATGAGCAGTTCTTC.